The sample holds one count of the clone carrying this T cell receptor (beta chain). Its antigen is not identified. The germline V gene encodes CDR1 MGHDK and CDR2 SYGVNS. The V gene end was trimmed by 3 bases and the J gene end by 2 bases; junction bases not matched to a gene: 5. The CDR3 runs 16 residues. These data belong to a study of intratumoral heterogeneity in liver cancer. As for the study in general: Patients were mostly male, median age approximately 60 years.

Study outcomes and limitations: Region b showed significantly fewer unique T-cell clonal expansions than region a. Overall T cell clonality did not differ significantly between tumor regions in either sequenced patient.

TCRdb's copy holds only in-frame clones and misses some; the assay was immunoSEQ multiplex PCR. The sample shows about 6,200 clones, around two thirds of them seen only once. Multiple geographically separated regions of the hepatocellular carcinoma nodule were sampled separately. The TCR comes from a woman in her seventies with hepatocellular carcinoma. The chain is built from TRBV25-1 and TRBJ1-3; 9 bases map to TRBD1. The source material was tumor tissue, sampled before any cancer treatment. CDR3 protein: CASSDGQGNAGNTIYF. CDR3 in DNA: TGTGCCAGCAGTGACGGACAGGGGAACGCTGGAAACACCATATATTTT.